The next 5 T cell receptor beta chains were all read from a single sample in a study of early T cells in non-severe SARS-CoV-2 infection. In TCRdb, the 5' RACE reads were re-called with MiXCR into one record per CDR3 protein. Of just over 70,000 distinct CDR3 sequences detected, roughly an eighth appear once; the ten largest clones hold roughly 1.3%. The sequenced sample consisted of whole blood. Receptors were obtained from an adult who was a healthcare worker with PCR-confirmed SARS-CoV-2 infection or an uninfected control (not recorded which).

This clonotype was seen ten or more times. The chain carries TRBV12-3 or TRBV12-4 and TRBJ1-2; TRBD1 might be the D (5 bases). The CDR3 extends over 17 amino acids. Trimming cost V 6 bases and J 4 bases, with 24 bases left between them. CDR3 bases: TGTGCCAGCAGCCACCGATCCATCATTGCCCAGGGCTATGGCTACACCTTC. Protein sequence: CASSHRSIIAQGYGYTF.

The genes are TRBV28 and TRBJ2-1; D unresolved. The CDR3 contains 14 residues. The germline CDR1 and CDR2 sequences are MDHEN and SYDVKM. V was cut by 3 bases and J by 2 bases, with 8 bases left in between. The DNA of the CDR3 is TGTGCCAGCAGTTTTGTATCTGCCTACAATGAGCAGTTCTTC. Translation gives CASSFVSAYNEQFF.

The sample holds many counts of this clonotype. The chain recombines TRBV12-3 or TRBV12-4 with TRBJ1-5; perhaps TRBD1 as D (5 bases). The CDR3 contains 15 residues. V was clipped by 8 bases and J by 3 bases, with 17 bases between them. The DNA for the CDR3 is TGTGCCAGCCGATCCCGTCTCGGGGCCAATCAGCCCCAGCATTTT. Translated: CASRSRLGANQPQHF.

This clonotype is deemed medium-sized (0.01 to 0.1%). V gene TRBV12-5 combines with J gene TRBJ2-7; D might be TRBD2 (5 bases). V lost 6 bases, J lost 7 bases, and 16 bases lay in between. CDR1 is LGHNT, CDR2 FRNRAP, per germline. The CDR3 spans 13 residues. As DNA, the CDR3 is TGTGCTAGTGGCCCAGTCGGGGTCCAAGAGCAGTACTTC. This codes for CASGPVGVQEQYF.

There are a few counts of this clonotype. The rearrangement links TRBV4-2 to TRBJ2-2; tentatively, D is TRBD1 (7 bases). Per germline, CDR1 LGHNA and CDR2 YNFKEQ. The CDR3 has 14 residues. Trimming left V 4 bases short and J 5 bases short, with 11 bases between. CDR3 coding DNA: TGTGCCAGCAGCCCCTCAGGGGGGACCGGGGAGCTGTTTTTT. It yields the protein CASSPSGGTGELFF.